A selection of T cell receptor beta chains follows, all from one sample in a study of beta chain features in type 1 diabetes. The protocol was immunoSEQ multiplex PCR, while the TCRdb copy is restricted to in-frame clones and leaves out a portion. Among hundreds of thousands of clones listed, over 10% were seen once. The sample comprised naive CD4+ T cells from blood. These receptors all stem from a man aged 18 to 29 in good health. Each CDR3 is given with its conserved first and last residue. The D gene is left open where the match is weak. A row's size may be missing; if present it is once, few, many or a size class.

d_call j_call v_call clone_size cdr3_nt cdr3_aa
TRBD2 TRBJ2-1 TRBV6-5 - TGTGCCAGCAGGGGGACTAGCGGGATCGGGCAGTTCTTC CASRGTSGIGQFF
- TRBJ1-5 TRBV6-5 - TGTGCCAGCAGTCAAGGGGTCAATCAGCCCCAGCATTTT CASSQGVNQPQHF
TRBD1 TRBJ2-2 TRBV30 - TGTGCCTGGACCAAAGGACAGGAGGTCGGGGAGCTGTTTTTT CAWTKGQEVGELFF
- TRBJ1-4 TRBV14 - TGTGCCAGCAGCCAAGACGGTCCAGGGTGGACTGAAAAACTGTTTTTT CASSQDGPGWTEKLFF
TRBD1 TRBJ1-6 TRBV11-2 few TGTGCCAGCAGCTGGGACAGGGCTAATTCACCCCTCCACTTT CASSWDRANSPLHF
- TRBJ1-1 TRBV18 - TGTGCCAGCTCACCACGATCGGTGAACACTGAAGCTTTCTTT CASSPRSVNTEAFF
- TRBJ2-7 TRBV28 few TGTGCCAGCAGTTTACACAGGGGGGGCGAGCAGTACTTC CASSLHRGGEQYF
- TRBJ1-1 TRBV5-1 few TGCGCCAGCAGCTTGGAAGGGGTGCTTGAAGCTTTCTTT CASSLEGVLEAFF
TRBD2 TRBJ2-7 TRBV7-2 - TGTGCCAGCAGCTTTAGCGGTCTAGCGGGATTCTACGAGCAGTACTTC CASSFSGLAGFYEQYF
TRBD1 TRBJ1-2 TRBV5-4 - TGTGCCAGCAGCGGTAGGACAGGGGGCTTGGGTGGCTACACCTTC CASSGRTGGLGGYTF
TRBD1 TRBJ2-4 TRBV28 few TGTGCCAGCAGTTTAGCCCTGACAGGGGTGGCCATTCAGTACTTC CASSLALTGVAIQYF
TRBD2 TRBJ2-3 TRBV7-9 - TGTGCCAGCAGCCCCGCGGGAGTCCGGGGAGATACGCAGTATTTT CASSPAGVRGDTQYF